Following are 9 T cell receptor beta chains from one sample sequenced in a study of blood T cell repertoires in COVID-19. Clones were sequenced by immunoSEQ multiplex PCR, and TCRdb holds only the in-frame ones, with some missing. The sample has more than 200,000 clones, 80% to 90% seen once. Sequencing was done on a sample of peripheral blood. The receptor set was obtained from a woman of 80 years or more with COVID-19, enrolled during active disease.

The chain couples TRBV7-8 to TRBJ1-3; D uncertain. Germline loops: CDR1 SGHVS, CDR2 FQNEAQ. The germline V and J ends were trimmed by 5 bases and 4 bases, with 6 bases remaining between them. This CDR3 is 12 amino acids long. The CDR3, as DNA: TGTGCCAGCAGCCCTGCGGGAAACACCATATATTTT. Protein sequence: CASSPAGNTIYF.

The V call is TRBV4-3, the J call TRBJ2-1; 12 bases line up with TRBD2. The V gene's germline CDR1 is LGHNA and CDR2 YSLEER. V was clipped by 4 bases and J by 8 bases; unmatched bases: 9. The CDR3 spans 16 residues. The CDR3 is CASSLWPTSGGYEQFF. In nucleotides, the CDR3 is TGCGCCAGCAGCCTTTGGCCTACTAGCGGGGGGTATGAGCAGTTCTTC.

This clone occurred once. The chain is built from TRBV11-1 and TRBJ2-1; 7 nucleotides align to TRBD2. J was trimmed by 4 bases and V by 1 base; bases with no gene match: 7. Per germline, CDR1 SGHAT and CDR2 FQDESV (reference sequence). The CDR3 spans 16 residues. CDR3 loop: CASSLVGGGEYNEQFF. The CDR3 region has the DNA TGTGCCAGCAGCTTAGTGGGCGGGGGAGAGTACAATGAGCAGTTCTTC.

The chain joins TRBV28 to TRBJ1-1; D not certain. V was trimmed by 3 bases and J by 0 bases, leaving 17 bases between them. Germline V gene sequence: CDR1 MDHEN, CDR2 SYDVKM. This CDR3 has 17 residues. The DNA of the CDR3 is TGTGCCAGCAGTTTTCCCCAGGCAGGCATAATGAACACTGAAGCTTTCTTT. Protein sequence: CASSFPQAGIMNTEAFF.

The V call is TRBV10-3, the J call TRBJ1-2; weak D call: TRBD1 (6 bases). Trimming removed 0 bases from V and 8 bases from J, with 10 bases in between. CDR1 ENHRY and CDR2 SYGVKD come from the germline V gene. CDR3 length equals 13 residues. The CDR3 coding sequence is TGTGCCATCAGTGAGTCGGGGGCGGAAGGCTACACCTTC. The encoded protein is CAISESGAEGYTF.

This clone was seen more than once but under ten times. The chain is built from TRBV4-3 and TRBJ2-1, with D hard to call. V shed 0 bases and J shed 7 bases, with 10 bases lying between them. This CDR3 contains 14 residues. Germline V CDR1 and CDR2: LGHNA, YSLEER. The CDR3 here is CASSQDHQLNEQFF. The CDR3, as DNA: TGCGCCAGCAGCCAAGATCATCAGTTAAATGAGCAGTTCTTC.

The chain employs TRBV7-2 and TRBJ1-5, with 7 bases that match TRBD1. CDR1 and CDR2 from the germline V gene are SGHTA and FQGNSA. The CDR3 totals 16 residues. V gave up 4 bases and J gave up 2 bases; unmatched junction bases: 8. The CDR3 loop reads CASSSQGRGGNQPQHF. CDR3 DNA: TGTGCCAGCAGCTCACAGGGGCGGGGCGGCAATCAGCCCCAGCATTTT.

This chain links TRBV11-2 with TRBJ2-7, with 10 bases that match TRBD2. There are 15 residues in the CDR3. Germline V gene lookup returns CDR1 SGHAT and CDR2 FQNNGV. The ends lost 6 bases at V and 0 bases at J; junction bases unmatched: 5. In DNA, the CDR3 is TGTGCCAGCAGTCTAGCGGGGGTCAGCTCCTACGAGCAGTACTTC. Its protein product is CASSLAGVSSYEQYF.

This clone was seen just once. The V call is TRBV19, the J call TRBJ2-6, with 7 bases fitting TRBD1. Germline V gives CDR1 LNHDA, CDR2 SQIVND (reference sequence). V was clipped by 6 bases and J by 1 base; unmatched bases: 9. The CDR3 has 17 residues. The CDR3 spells CASSVTGLGSGANVLTF. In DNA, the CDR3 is TGTGCCAGTAGCGTGACAGGGTTGGGGTCTGGGGCCAACGTCCTGACTTTC. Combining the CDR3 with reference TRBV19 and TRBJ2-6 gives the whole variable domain DGGITQSPKYLFRKEGQNVTLSCEQNLNHDAMYWYRQDPGQGLRLIYYSQIVNDFQKGDIAEGYSVSREKKESFPLTVTSAQKNPTAFYLCASSVTGLGSGANVLTFGAGSRLTVL.